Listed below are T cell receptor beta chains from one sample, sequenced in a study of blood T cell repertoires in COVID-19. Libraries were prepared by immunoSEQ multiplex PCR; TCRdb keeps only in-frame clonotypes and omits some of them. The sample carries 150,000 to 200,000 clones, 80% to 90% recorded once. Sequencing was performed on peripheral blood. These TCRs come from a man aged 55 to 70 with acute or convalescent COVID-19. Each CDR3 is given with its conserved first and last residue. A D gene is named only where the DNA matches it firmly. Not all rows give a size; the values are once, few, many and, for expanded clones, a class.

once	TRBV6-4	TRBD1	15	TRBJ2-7	TGTGCCAGCAGGGTCCGGGCAGGGGGTCCCTACGAGCAGTACTTC	CASRVRAGGPYEQYF
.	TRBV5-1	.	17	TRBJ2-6	TGCGCCAGCAGCTTAACTACGACGGCAGCTGGGGCCAACGTCCTGACTTTC	CASSLTTTAAGANVLTF
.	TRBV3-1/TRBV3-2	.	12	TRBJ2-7	TGTGCCAGCAGCCGACAGAGCTACGAGCAGTACTTC	CASSRQSYEQYF
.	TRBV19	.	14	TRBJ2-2	TGTGCCAGTAGTTTGGGCCAGGGGACCGGGGAGCTGTTTTTT	CASSLGQGTGELFF
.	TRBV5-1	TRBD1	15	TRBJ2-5	TGCGCCTGCAACGTGGGGACAGGGGTATTAGAGACCCAGTACTTC	CACNVGTGVLETQYF
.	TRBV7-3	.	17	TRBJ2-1	TGTGCCAGCAGCCCTAGACAGTCCCTAGCGCGATACAATGAGCAGTTCTTC	CASSPRQSLARYNEQFF
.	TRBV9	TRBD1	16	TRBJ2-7	TGTGCCAGCAGCGCATCCTCCGGACAGGGTCTAGGGGAGCAGTACTTC	CASSASSGQGLGEQYF
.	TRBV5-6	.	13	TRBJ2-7	TGTGCCAGCAGCTTGAGTTACGGGTACGAGCAGTACTTC	CASSLSYGYEQYF
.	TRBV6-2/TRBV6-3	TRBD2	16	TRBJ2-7	TGTGCCAGCAGTCACAACCTAGCGGGTGCGGCCTACGAGCAGTACTTC	CASSHNLAGAAYEQYF
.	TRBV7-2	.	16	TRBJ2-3	TGTGCCAGCAGAAACCTTCGTGAACGGGATTGGAGTACGCAGTATTTT	CASRNLRERDWSTQYF
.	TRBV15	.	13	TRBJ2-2	TGTGCCACCAGCAGAGATAAATCCGGGGAGCTGTTTTTT	CATSRDKSGELFF
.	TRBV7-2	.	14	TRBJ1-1	TGTGCCAGCAGCCGGAGTACTGTGAACACTGAAGCTTTCTTT	CASSRSTVNTEAFF
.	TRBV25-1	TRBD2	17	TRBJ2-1	TGTGCCAGCAGTGAATGGGGCGGGAGTGGGTTAATGAATGAGCAGTTCTTC	CASSEWGGSGLMNEQFF
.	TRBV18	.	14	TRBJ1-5	TGTGCCAGCTCACCACCGGGGGGAAATCAGCCCCAGCATTTT	CASSPPGGNQPQHF
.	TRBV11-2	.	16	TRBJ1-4	TGTGCCAGCAGCTTAAGAGGCGTCCCAACTAATGAAAAACTGTTTTTT	CASSLRGVPTNEKLFF
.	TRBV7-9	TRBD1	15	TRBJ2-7	TGTGCCAGCAGCTTAATGGGGACAGGGTCCCACGAGCAGTACTTC	CASSLMGTGSHEQYF
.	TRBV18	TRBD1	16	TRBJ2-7	TGTGCCAGCTCACCCATTTCAGGGACAGAGATATACGAGCAGTACTTC	CASSPISGTEIYEQYF
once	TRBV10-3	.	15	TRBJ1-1	TGTGCCATCAGCGGGACGGGGGGACTGAACACTGAAGCTTTCTTT	CAISGTGGLNTEAFF
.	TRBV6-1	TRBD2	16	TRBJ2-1	TGTGCCAGCAGTGATAAGGGGCTAGCGGGCAAGAATGAGCAGTTCTTC	CASSDKGLAGKNEQFF
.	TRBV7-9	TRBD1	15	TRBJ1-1	TGTGCCAGCAGCTTAGGTGGGACAGGGAGGTCTGAAGCTTTCTTT	CASSLGGTGRSEAFF
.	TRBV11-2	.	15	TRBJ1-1	TGTGCCAGCAGCTTGGCGACAGGATCGAACACTGAAGCTTTCTTT	CASSLATGSNTEAFF
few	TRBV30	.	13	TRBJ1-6	TGTGCCTGGGAGGGGTATCCGAATTCACCCCTCCACTTT	CAWEGYPNSPLHF
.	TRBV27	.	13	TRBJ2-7	TGTGCCAGCAGTCCACGACAAGGCTACGAGCAGTACTTC	CASSPRQGYEQYF
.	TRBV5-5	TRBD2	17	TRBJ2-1	TGTGCCAGCAGCTCTCCTCGGGAGGACCAAGCGAGGAATGAGCAGTTCTTC	CASSSPREDQARNEQFF
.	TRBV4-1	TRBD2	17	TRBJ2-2	TGCGCCAGCAGCCAAGGGTTCGCGGGAGTTTACACCGGGGAGCTGTTTTTT	CASSQGFAGVYTGELFF
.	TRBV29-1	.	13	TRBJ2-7	TGCAGCGGTGTGACCCTCGGGGACTACGAGCAGTACTTC	CSGVTLGDYEQYF
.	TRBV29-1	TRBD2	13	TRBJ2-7	TGCAGCGTTGTTTCACTAGCGGGAGGTGAGCAGTACTTC	CSVVSLAGGEQYF
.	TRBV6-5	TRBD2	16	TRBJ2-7	TGTGCCAGCAGTTCCCCTAGCGGGAGGGCTTACTACGAGCAGTACTTC	CASSSPSGRAYYEQYF
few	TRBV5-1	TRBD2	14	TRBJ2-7	TGCGCCAGCAGCTTTACCAGCGGGAATTACGAGCAGTACTTC	CASSFTSGNYEQYF
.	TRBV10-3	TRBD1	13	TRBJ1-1	TGTGCCATCAGTGACAGGGGGCTGACTGAAGCTTTCTTT	CAISDRGLTEAFF
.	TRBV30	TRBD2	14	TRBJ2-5	TGTGCCTGGAGTGTGGGACTAGCTTGGGAGACCCAGTACTTC	CAWSVGLAWETQYF
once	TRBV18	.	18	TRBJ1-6	TGTGCCAGCTCACCACCGACCGGGGGGCGAACCTATAATTCACCCCTCCACTTT	CASSPPTGGRTYNSPLHF
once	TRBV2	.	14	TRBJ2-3	TGTGCCAGCAGTGAGAGCGTTCGGACAGATACGCAGTATTTT	CASSESVRTDTQYF
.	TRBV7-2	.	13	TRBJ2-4	TGTGCCAGCCTAGCTGGGGCCAAAAACATTCAGTACTTC	CASLAGAKNIQYF
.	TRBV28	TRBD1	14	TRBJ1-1	TGTGCCAGCATCCCATACGCAGGGGGCACTGAAGCTTTCTTT	CASIPYAGGTEAFF
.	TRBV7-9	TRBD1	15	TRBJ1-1	TGTGCCAGCAGCCCAGGACAGGGGGCGGTCACTGAAGCTTTCTTT	CASSPGQGAVTEAFF
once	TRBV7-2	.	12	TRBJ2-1	TGTGCCAGCAGCTTCCTCGGCAATGAGCAGTTCTTC	CASSFLGNEQFF
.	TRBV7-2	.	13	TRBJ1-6	TGTGCCAGCAGCTTAGGGACAGATTCACCCCTCCACTTT	CASSLGTDSPLHF
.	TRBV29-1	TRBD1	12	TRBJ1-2	TGCAGCGTTGTGGGGACAGGCTATGGCTACACCTTC	CSVVGTGYGYTF
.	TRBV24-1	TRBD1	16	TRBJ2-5	TGTGCCACCAGTGACCCAGGGACAGGGTCAGGGGAGACCCAGTACTTC	CATSDPGTGSGETQYF
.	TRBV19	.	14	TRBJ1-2	TGTGCCAGTAGTATGTCGGAGGCTAACTATGGCTACACCTTC	CASSMSEANYGYTF
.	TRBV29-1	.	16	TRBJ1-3	TGCAGCGTTGTCCCGGGGGGGTCTAGCTCTGGAAACACCATATATTTT	CSVVPGGSSSGNTIYF
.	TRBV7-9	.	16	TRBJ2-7	TGTGCCAGCAGCTCCGTTAATTCGGGGGTATCCTACGAGCAGTACTTC	CASSSVNSGVSYEQYF